This TCR beta chain was sequenced for a study of cytomegalovirus exposure and HLA in healthy donors. Study-wide context: There were 300 to 400 genotyped donors. Of these, roughly 84% fell in the genetic ancestry cluster associated with self-reported Caucasian donors. Study-wide results and caveats: It was only CMV serostatus that was available as immune exposure information. Among TCR beta chains, those listed as cytomegalovirus-associated numbered over 150. There were some public TCRs occurring in many donors, but most TCR sequences were rare.

The PCR contained 60 Vbeta and 13 Jbeta primers. TCRdb's copy holds only in-frame clones and misses some; the assay was immunoSEQ multiplex PCR. The table has about 82,000 clones, 78% seen once; the top ten hold roughly 6%. About this clone itself: The antigen is not known.

The CDR3 has 14 amino acids. Looked up from germline, CDR1 is SGHDT and CDR2 is YYEEEE. The V end lost 0 bases, the J end lost 6 bases, and 9 bases lay between the germline ends. This sequence joins TRBV5-6 and TRBJ2-2; unclear D gene. The sequence derives from a male donor in good health and CMV-seropositive. The specimen was PBMCs. CDR3 amino acids: CASSLGSWAGELFF. CDR3 bases: TGTGCCAGCAGCTTGGGGAGCTGGGCCGGGGAGCTGTTTTTT.